These 9 T cell receptor beta chains were all obtained from the same sample, sequenced in a study of blood T cell repertoires in COVID-19. Clones were read by immunoSEQ multiplex PCR, and TCRdb kept only the in-frame ones, dropping some. The table lists around 210,000 clones, around four fifths of them singletons, with 0.8% to 0.95% in the top ten. The sequencing input was peripheral blood. Receptors were obtained from a man aged 55 to 70 with COVID-19, enrolled during active disease.

CDR3 in amino acids: CASSLGQGPNYGYTF. As DNA, the CDR3 is TGTGCCAGCAGCCTAGGACAGGGGCCTAACTATGGCTACACCTTC. V usage is TRBV27 and J usage is TRBJ1-2, with 9 bases identical to TRBD1. This CDR3 has 15 residues. Germline V gene lookup returns CDR1 MNHEY and CDR2 SMNVEV (reference sequence). V shed 6 bases, J shed 0 bases, and the junction held 5 bases outside the gene matches.

The J gene is TRBJ2-3, the V gene TRBV18; 7 nucleotides line up with TRBD1. The CDR3 is 15 residues long. V shed 3 bases and J 0 bases; nucleotides not matched to a gene: 3. Germline V lookup: CDR1 KGHSH, CDR2 LQKENI. CDR3 sequence reads: CASSPDRVSTDTQYF. The CDR3 region has the DNA TGTGCCAGCTCACCTGACAGGGTTAGCACAGATACGCAGTATTTT.

The chain uses TRBV9 and TRBJ1-1, with D uncertain. The V end lost 4 bases, the J end lost 0 bases, and 16 bases lay between the germline ends. The CDR3 consists of 16 residues. Germline CDR1 is SGDLS and CDR2 is YYNGEE. The CDR3 DNA reads TGTGCCAGCAGCCCCCGGGGAGGGCCCATGAACACTGAAGCTTTCTTT. Its translation: CASSPRGGPMNTEAFF.

This clone is a singleton in its sample. The chain carries TRBV9 and TRBJ1-6; 7 bases are a match to TRBD1. CDR1 and CDR2 (germline): SGDLS, YYNGEE. This CDR3 has 15 residues. V lost 3 bases and J lost 5; bases outside the gene matches: 5. CDR3 region: CASSALTGNNSPLHF. The CDR3, as DNA: TGTGCCAGCAGCGCCTTGACAGGGAATAATTCACCCCTCCACTTT.

The V gene is TRBV19, the J gene TRBJ1-5, with 8 bases lining up with TRBD1. The CDR3 extends over 16 amino acids. With V trimmed by 6 bases and J by 0 bases, 7 bases remained unmatched. CDR1 is LNHDA, CDR2 SQIVND, per germline (reference sequence). CDR3 DNA sequence: TGTGCCAGTAGAACACAAGGGACAGGTAGCAATCAGCCCCAGCATTTT. Translated: CASRTQGTGSNQPQHF.

This chain connects TRBV30 to TRBJ1-2, with 8 bases aligning to TRBD1. The ends lost 2 bases at V and 8 bases at J; junction bases unmatched: 7. The CDR3 contains 13 residues. CDR1 and CDR2 from the germline V gene are GTSNPN and SVGIG (reference sequence). CDR3 DNA sequence: TGTGCCTGGAGTTTCACAGGGGGGGTAGGCTACACCTTC. Its translation is CAWSFTGGVGYTF.

This clone was observed a single time. This CDR3 is CASSTGGTPILYGYTF. The CDR3 DNA follows: TGTGCCAGCAGCACGGGGGGGACCCCCATCCTCTATGGCTACACCTTC. V and J are TRBV7-2 and TRBJ1-2; TRBD1 is a possible D gene (5 bases). Germline values: CDR1 SGHTA, CDR2 FQGNSA. The CDR3 has 16 residues. V was trimmed by 5 bases and J by 4 bases, leaving 20 bases between them. Complete variable domain (other parts from reference TRBV7-2 and TRBJ1-2): GAGVSQSPSNKVTEKGKDVELRCDPISGHTALYWYRQSLGQGLEFLIYFQGNSAPDKSGLPSDRFSAERTGGSVSTLTIQRTQQEDSAVYLCASSTGGTPILYGYTFGSGTRLTVV.

The chain joins TRBV28 to TRBJ1-1, with 8 bases fitting TRBD1. The germline gives CDR1 MDHEN, CDR2 SYDVKM. The CDR3 spans 14 residues. V lost 6 bases to trimming and J lost 11 bases; unmatched junction nucleotides: 14. The CDR3 region is CASRNTGGGSRAFF. The CDR3 DNA sequence: TGTGCCAGCAGGAACACAGGGGGAGGGAGTCGGGCTTTCTTT.

This chain joins TRBV5-6 and TRBJ2-3, with D maybe TRBD2 (6 bases). Trimming pared 4 bases from V and 5 bases from J, leaving 14 bases between. Germline V gene sequence: CDR1 SGHDT, CDR2 YYEEEE. The CDR3 spans 14 residues. The CDR3 sequence: CASSPPGGGDTQYF. The CDR3, as DNA: TGTGCCAGCAGCCCCCCCGGGGGTGGAGATACGCAGTATTTT.